The 28 T cell receptor beta chains below all came from one sample that was sequenced in a study of blood T cell repertoires in COVID-19. Assay: immunoSEQ multiplex PCR; the TCRdb copy retains only in-frame clones and omits some. The table shows approximately 50,000 clones, with 80% to 90% occurring only once. The sequenced sample was peripheral blood. These receptors were collected from a man aged 45-65 years with active COVID-19.

CDR3 nucleotide sequence: TGTGCCCTGGGGGCGGGGCCCGGGAGGGAGCAGTACTTC. Protein product: CALGAGPGREQYF. This chain joins TRBV7-2 and TRBJ2-7, with a tentative D call TRBD2 (7 bases). Germline values: CDR1 SGHTA, CDR2 FQGNSA. The CDR3 has 13 residues. Trimming removed 11 bases from V and 7 bases from J, with 21 bases in between.

The V gene is TRBV7-2, the J gene TRBJ2-1, with 10 nucleotides matching TRBD2. The germline V gene encodes CDR1 SGHTA and CDR2 FQGNSA. The ends lost 5 bases at V and 8 bases at J; junction bases unmatched: 9. This CDR3 comprises 15 residues. The CDR3 loop is CASSILAGGRYEQFF. The CDR3 coding sequence is TGTGCCAGCAGCATATTAGCGGGGGGTAGGTATGAGCAGTTCTTC.

The chain has TRBV7-2 and TRBJ1-2; 7 bases fit TRBD1. The V segment lost 2 bases and the J segment 6 bases; nucleotides outside the gene matches: 9. The CDR3 runs to 15 residues. Germline V CDR1 and CDR2: SGHTA, FQGNSA. CDR3 in DNA: TGTGCCAGCAGCTTATTGGGCCAGGGGGGTGATGGCTACACCTTC. Residues: CASSLLGQGGDGYTF.

Only a few counts were recorded for this clone. The V and J genes are TRBV5-1 and TRBJ2-5; TRBD2 agrees at 10 bases. Germline V gene sequence: CDR1 SGHRS, CDR2 YFSETQ. The CDR3 covers 14 residues. The ends lost 6 bases at V and 3 bases at J; junction bases unmatched: 5. CDR3 DNA: TGCGCCAGCAATTTACTAGCGGGGAAAGAGACCCAGTACTTC. Protein: CASNLLAGKETQYF.

The chain couples TRBV3-1 (or the pseudogene TRBV3-2) to TRBJ2-1, with 12 bases lining up with TRBD2. CDR1 and CDR2 from the germline V gene are LGHDT and YNNKEL (reference sequence). The CDR3 has 14 amino acids. The trim removed 3 bases at V and 6 bases at J, leaving 0 bases unmatched. CDR3 nucleotide sequence: TGTGCCAGCAGCCAGACTAGCGGGAGCAATGAGCAGTTCTTC. Translated: CASSQTSGSNEQFF.

The CDR3 DNA reads TGTGCCAGCAGCCAAGTAAGTTTTTTCAGTGACTTCTCTGGAAACACCATATATTTT. Translated: CASSQVSFFSDFSGNTIYF. V usage is TRBV3-1 (or the pseudogene TRBV3-2) and J usage is TRBJ1-3; D call uncertain. This CDR3 contains 19 residues. The ends were cut back, 1 base at V and 0 bases at J, with 19 bases in the middle. From germline, CDR1 is LGHDT and CDR2 YNNKEL (reference sequence).

This chain joins TRBV19 and TRBJ1-1; D perhaps matches TRBD1 (6 bases). V was trimmed by 4 bases and J by 11 bases, leaving 17 bases between them. The V gene's germline CDR1 is LNHDA and CDR2 SQIVND (reference sequence). The CDR3 runs to 13 residues. CDR3 nucleotide sequence: TGTGCCAGTAGTAAGGGGACACCTCGTAATGCTTTCTTT. Residues: CASSKGTPRNAFF.

This sequence joins TRBV5-4 and TRBJ2-3, with TRBD2 identical over 12 bases. V lost 4 bases to trimming and J lost 7 bases; unmatched junction nucleotides: 7. CDR1 and CDR2 from the germline V gene are SGHNT and YYREEE (reference sequence). This CDR3 contains 15 residues. The CDR3 protein is CASSPMTSGGYTQYF. The CDR3 bases are TGTGCCAGCAGCCCGATGACTAGCGGGGGTTATACGCAGTATTTT.

The V gene is TRBV3-1 (or the pseudogene TRBV3-2), the J gene TRBJ1-2; D ambiguous. The V gene's germline CDR1 is LGHDT and CDR2 YNNKEL (reference sequence). The CDR3 loop spans 16 amino acids. The V and J ends lost 0 bases and 0 bases respectively, with 11 bases between them. CDR3 DNA sequence: TGTGCCAGCAGCCAAGATAACGAGCGCTCTAACTATGGCTACACCTTC. It yields the protein CASSQDNERSNYGYTF.

The chain recombines TRBV12-5 with TRBJ2-2; the D gene is possibly TRBD2 (6 bases). This CDR3 spans 17 amino acids. Looked up from germline, CDR1 is LGHNT and CDR2 is FRNRAP. The ends were cut back, 2 bases at V and 0 bases at J, with 13 bases in the middle. The CDR3 loop is CASGLPPAGPNTGELFF. The CDR3 DNA reads as TGTGCTAGTGGTTTGCCCCCAGCGGGCCCGAACACCGGGGAGCTGTTTTTT.

The chain employs TRBV10-3 and TRBJ1-1, with 8 bases matching TRBD1. The germline V gene encodes CDR1 ENHRY and CDR2 SYGVKD. V shed 5 bases and J 6 bases; nucleotides not matched to a gene: 17. This CDR3 comprises 17 residues. The CDR3 DNA reads as TGTGCCATCAGTTTAGGCCAGGGTTCGACAGGGGCATCTGAAGCTTTCTTT. Protein: CAISLGQGSTGASEAFF.

The chain's CDR3 is CASGLVRGTGELFF. DNA for the CDR3: TGTGCTAGTGGTTTGGTAAGGGGAACCGGGGAGCTGTTTTTT. This chain connects TRBV12-5 to TRBJ2-2; weak D call: TRBD1 (5 bases). The CDR3 contains 14 residues. Germline loops: CDR1 LGHNT, CDR2 FRNRAP. V was trimmed by 0 bases and J by 5 bases, leaving 7 bases between them.

The gene calls are TRBV7-8 and TRBJ2-1; a weak D match, TRBD2 (6 bases). The CDR3 extends over 14 amino acids. Germline CDR1 and CDR2: SGHVS and FQNEAQ. Trimming removed 6 bases from V and 2 bases from J, with 11 bases in between. CDR3 nucleotides: TGTGCCAGCAGGCAGGGAGGTGCCTACAATGAGCAGTTCTTC. Translated: CASRQGGAYNEQFF. Full variable domain (rest looked up from reference TRBV7-8 and TRBJ2-1): GAGVSQSPRYKVAKRGQDVALRCDPISGHVSLFWYQQALGQGPEFLTYFQNEAQLDKSGLPSDRFFAERPEGSVSTLKIQRTQQEDSAVYLCASRQGGAYNEQFFGPGTRLTVL.

The chain employs TRBV30 and TRBJ2-1; D is possibly TRBD1 (6 bases). Trimming took 4 bases from V and 9 from J, leaving 13 bases between them. CDR3 length: 12 residues. Germline V gene sequence: CDR1 GTSNPN, CDR2 SVGIG (reference sequence). Here the CDR3 reads CAWTGDIGEQFF. Written as DNA, the CDR3 is TGTGCCTGGACCGGGGACATCGGTGAGCAGTTCTTC.

This chain uses TRBV12-5 with TRBJ2-2; 11 positions agree with TRBD1. The CDR3 length is 17 residues. CDR1 and CDR2 (germline): LGHNT, FRNRAP. V gave up 5 bases and J gave up 5 bases; unmatched junction bases: 10. The CDR3 coding sequence is TGTGCTAGTGGTCCCCGGACAGGGGGCGTAAATACCGGGGAGCTGTTTTTT. Amino acid sequence: CASGPRTGGVNTGELFF.

The V and J genes are TRBV3-1 (or the pseudogene TRBV3-2) and TRBJ2-3, with D possibly TRBD2 on 6 matching bases. The V gene's germline CDR1 is LGHDT and CDR2 YNNKEL (reference sequence). The V end was cut by 1 base, the J end by 4 bases, with 9 bases between. This CDR3 has 14 amino acids. The CDR3 here is CASSQGPGADTQYF. The CDR3 nucleotides read TGTGCCAGCAGCCAAGGCCCGGGGGCAGATACGCAGTATTTT.

The rearrangement links TRBV27 to TRBJ1-4; a possible D gene is TRBD1 (5 bases). The CDR3 extends over 14 amino acids. V shed 1 base and J shed 4 bases, with 7 bases lying between them. Germline CDR1 is MNHEY and CDR2 is SMNVEV (reference sequence). Written as DNA, the CDR3 is TGTGCCAGCAGTTTATGGGGGGGTAATGAAAAACTGTTTTTT. Encoded protein: CASSLWGGNEKLFF.

The rearrangement joins TRBV19 to TRBJ1-3; unclear D gene. There are 15 residues in the CDR3. V was trimmed by 2 bases and J by 0 bases, leaving 8 bases between them. Germline CDR1 and CDR2: LNHDA and SQIVND (reference sequence). Here the CDR3 DNA reads TGTGCCAGTAGTATACAACACAACTCTGGAAACACCATATATTTT. It encodes CASSIQHNSGNTIYF. The full variable domain, completed using reference TRBV19 and TRBJ1-3, is DGGITQSPKYLFRKEGQNVTLSCEQNLNHDAMYWYRQDPGQGLRLIYYSQIVNDFQKGDIAEGYSVSREKKESFPLTVTSAQKNPTAFYLCASSIQHNSGNTIYFGEGSWLTVV.

This clone occurred once. The chain couples TRBV7-9 to TRBJ2-5; D possibly corresponds to TRBD2 (5 bases). The CDR3 totals 15 residues. Germline V gene data show CDR1 as SEHNR and CDR2 as FQNEAQ (reference sequence). V was trimmed by 0 bases and J by 5 bases, leaving 13 bases between them. This CDR3 reads CASSLASGMSETQYF. CDR3 bases: TGTGCCAGCAGCTTAGCGTCCGGGATGTCGGAGACCCAGTACTTC.

The chain employs TRBV2 and TRBJ2-1; no definite D call. Germline V lookup: CDR1 SNHLY, CDR2 FYNNEI. The CDR3 totals 13 residues. V lost 2 bases to trimming and J lost 6 bases, with 8 bases between them. CDR3 sequence: CASSETLANEQFF. CDR3 nucleotides: TGTGCCAGCAGTGAAACCTTGGCCAATGAGCAGTTCTTC.

The genes are TRBV7-9 and TRBJ2-5; 10 nucleotides match TRBD1. Trimming at V came to 3 bases and at J to 4 bases, leaving 8 bases not matched to a gene. The CDR3 consists of 16 residues. Germline loops: CDR1 SEHNR, CDR2 FQNEAQ (reference sequence). This CDR3 is CASSFDGDRGPETQYF. CDR3 nucleotide sequence: TGTGCCAGCAGCTTTGATGGGGACAGGGGCCCAGAGACCCAGTACTTC.

The chain carries TRBV4-1 and TRBJ2-7; 9 nucleotides agree with TRBD1. CDR1 MGHRA and CDR2 YSYEKL come from the germline V gene. This CDR3 contains 14 residues. The trim removed 4 bases at V and 6 bases at J, leaving 7 bases unmatched. The DNA for the CDR3 is TGCGCCAGCAGCCCCTGGGACAGGGCTGTCGAGCAGTACTTC. Amino acids: CASSPWDRAVEQYF.

The chain uses TRBV5-1 and TRBJ2-3, with D tentatively TRBD1 (6 bases). Trimming stripped 4 bases from V and 2 bases from J, with 17 bases between. Per the germline V gene, CDR1 is SGHRS and CDR2 is YFSETQ. The CDR3 extends over 16 amino acids. The CDR3 here is CASSLRGRPPTDTQYF. Written as DNA, the CDR3 is TGCGCCAGCAGCCTCAGGGGCCGCCCACCCACAGATACGCAGTATTTT.

In its sample, this clone was seen a few times. The V and J genes are TRBV5-1 and TRBJ2-7, with 9 nucleotides matching TRBD1. The V gene's germline CDR1 is SGHRS and CDR2 YFSETQ. The ends lost 1 base at V and 4 bases at J; junction bases unmatched: 3. CDR3 length: 14 residues. CDR3 in amino acids: CASSLTGGVYEQYF. Written as DNA, the CDR3 is TGCGCCAGCAGCTTGACAGGGGGCGTTTACGAGCAGTACTTC.

The chain links TRBV9 to TRBJ2-3; D gene ambiguous. This CDR3 is built from 15 residues. The germline CDR1 and CDR2 sequences are SGDLS and YYNGEE. The V end was cut by 1 base, the J end by 1 base, with 10 bases between. The CDR3 DNA follows: TGTGCCAGCAGCGTACGAAGCGCCCGCACAGATACGCAGTATTTT. Its protein is CASSVRSARTDTQYF. Combining the CDR3 with reference TRBV9 and TRBJ2-3 gives the whole variable domain DSGVTQTPKHLITATGQRVTLRCSPRSGDLSVYWYQQSLDQGLQFLIQYYNGEERAKGNILERFSAQQFPDLHSELNLSSLELGDSALYFCASSVRSARTDTQYFGPGTRLTVL.

This chain uses TRBV14 with TRBJ2-1, with no clear D. Germline CDR1 and CDR2: SGHDN and FVKESK. The CDR3 has 12 amino acids. Trimming took 6 bases from V and 9 from J, leaving 12 bases between them. The CDR3 DNA follows: TGTGCCAGCAGTTTGACGACGGGTGAGCAGTTCTTC. Translation gives CASSLTTGEQFF.

This clone came up a few times. The genes are TRBV5-6 and TRBJ1-1; TRBD1 agrees at 8 bases. The V gene's germline CDR1 is SGHDT and CDR2 YYEEEE. This CDR3 spans 17 amino acids. The junction had 11 bases not matched to a gene; V was cut back by 4 bases and J by 0 bases. In DNA form, the CDR3 reads TGTGCCAGCAGCAGTTGGACAGGGAGGGGAGTGAACACTGAAGCTTTCTTT. Its translation: CASSSWTGRGVNTEAFF.

The chain is built from TRBV6-2 or TRBV6-3 and TRBJ2-3, with 15 bases identical to TRBD2. Germline CDR1 and CDR2: MNHEY and SVGEGT. Germline trimming cut 3 bases from V and 3 bases from J; bases unmatched to any gene: 16. The CDR3 is made up of 21 amino acids. CDR3: CASSYLLDPAGTSGRTDTQYF. As DNA, the CDR3 is TGTGCCAGCAGTTATTTGCTGGACCCCGCCGGGACTAGCGGGAGGACAGATACGCAGTATTTT.